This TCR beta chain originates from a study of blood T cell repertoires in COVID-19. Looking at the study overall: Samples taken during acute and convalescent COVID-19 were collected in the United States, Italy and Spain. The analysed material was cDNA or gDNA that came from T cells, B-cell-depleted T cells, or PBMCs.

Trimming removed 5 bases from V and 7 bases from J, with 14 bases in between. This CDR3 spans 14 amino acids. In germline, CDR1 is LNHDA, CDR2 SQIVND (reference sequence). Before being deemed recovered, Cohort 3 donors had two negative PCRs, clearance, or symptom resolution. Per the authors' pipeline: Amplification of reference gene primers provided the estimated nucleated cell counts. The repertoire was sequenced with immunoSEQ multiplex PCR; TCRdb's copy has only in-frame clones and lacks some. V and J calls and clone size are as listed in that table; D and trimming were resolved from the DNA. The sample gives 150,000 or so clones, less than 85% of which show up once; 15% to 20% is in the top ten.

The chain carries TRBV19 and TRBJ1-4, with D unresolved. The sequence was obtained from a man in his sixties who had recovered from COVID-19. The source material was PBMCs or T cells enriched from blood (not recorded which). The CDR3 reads CASSPLVEGEKLFF. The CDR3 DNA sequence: TGTGCCAGTAGTCCATTGGTGGAGGGTGAAAAACTGTTTTTT. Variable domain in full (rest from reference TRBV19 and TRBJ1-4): DGGITQSPKYLFRKEGQNVTLSCEQNLNHDAMYWYRQDPGQGLRLIYYSQIVNDFQKGDIAEGYSVSREKKESFPLTVTSAQKNPTAFYLCASSPLVEGEKLFFGSGTQLSVL.